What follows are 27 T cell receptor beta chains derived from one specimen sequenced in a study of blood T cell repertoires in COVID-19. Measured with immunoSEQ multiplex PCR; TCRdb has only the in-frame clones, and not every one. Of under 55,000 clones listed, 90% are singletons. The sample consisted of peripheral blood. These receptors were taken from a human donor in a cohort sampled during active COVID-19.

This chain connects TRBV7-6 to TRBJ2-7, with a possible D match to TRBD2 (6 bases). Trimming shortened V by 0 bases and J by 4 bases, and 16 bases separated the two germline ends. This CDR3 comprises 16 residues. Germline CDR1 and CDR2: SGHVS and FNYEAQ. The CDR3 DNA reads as TGTGCCAGCAGCTTAGCATCCCCGGGGGTCAGGTACGAGCAGTACTTC. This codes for CASSLASPGVRYEQYF.

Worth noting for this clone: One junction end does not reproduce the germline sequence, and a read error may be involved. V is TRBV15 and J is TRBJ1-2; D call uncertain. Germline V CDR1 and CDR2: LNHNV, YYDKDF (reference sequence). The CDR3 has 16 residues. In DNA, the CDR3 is TGTGCCACCAGCAGAGCTCCAGTAGGAGGTAACGATGGCTACACCTTC. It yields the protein CATSRAPVGGNDGYTF.

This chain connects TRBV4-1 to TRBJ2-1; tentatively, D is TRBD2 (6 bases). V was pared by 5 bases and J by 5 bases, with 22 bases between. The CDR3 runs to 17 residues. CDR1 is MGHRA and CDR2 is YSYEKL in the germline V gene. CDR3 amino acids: CASSFEAAGTPHNEQFF. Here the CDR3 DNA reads TGCGCCAGCAGCTTCGAAGCAGCCGGGACTCCTCACAATGAGCAGTTCTTC.

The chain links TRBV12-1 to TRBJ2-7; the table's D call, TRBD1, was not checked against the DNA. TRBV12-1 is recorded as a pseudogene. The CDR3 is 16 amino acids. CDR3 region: CASSRIFLGAYYEQYV. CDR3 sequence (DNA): TGTGCCAGCAGCCGAATTTTCCTGGGGGCCTACTACGAGCAGTACGTC.

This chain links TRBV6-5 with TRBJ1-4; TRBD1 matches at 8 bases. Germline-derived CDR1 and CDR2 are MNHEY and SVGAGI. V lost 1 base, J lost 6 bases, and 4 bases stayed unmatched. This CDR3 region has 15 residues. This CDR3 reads CASSYFGTGDEKLFF. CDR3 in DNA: TGTGCCAGCAGTTACTTCGGGACAGGAGATGAAAAACTGTTTTTT.

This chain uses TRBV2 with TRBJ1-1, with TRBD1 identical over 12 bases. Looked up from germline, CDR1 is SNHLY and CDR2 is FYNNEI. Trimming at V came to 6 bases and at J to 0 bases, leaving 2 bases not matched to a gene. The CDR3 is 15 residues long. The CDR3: CASRGQGAMNTEAFF. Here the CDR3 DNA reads TGTGCCAGCAGGGGACAGGGGGCGATGAACACTGAAGCTTTCTTT.

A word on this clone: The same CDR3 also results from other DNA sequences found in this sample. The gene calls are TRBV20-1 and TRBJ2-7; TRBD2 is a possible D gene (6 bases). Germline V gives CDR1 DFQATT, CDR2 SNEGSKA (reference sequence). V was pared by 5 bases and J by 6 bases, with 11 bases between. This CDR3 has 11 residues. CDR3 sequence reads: CSAGSGGEQYV. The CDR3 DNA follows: TGCAGTGCTGGCTCCGGGGGCGAGCAGTACGTC.

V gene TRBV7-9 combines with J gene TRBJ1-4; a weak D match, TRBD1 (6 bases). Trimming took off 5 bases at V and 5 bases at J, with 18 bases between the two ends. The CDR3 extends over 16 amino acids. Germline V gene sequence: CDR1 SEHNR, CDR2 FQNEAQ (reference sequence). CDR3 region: CASSQRVWGTNEKLFF. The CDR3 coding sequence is TGTGCCAGCAGCCAGAGAGTTTGGGGGACAAATGAAAAACTGTTTTTT.

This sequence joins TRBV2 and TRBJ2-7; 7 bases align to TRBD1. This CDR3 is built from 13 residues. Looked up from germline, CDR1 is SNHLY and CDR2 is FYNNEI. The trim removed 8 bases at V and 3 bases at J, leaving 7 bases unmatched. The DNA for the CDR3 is TGTGCCAGCCGACAGGGCCTAAGCTACGAGCAGTACGTC. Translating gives CASRQGLSYEQYV.

The CDR3 loop is CASSSRDSFQPQHF. CDR3 nucleotide sequence: TGTGCCAGCAGTAGCCGGGACAGCTTCCAGCCCCAGCATTTT. The chain carries TRBV6-5 and TRBJ1-5; TRBD1 matches at 7 bases. The V gene end was trimmed by 5 bases and the J gene end by 7 bases; junction bases not matched to a gene: 8. Germline CDR1 reads MNHEY; CDR2 reads SVGAGI. This CDR3 has 14 amino acids.

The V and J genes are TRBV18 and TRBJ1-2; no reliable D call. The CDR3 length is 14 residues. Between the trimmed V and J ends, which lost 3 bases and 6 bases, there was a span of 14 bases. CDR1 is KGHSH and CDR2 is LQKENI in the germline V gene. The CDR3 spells CASSPRRTEDGYTF. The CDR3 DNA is TGTGCCAGCTCACCTCGCAGGACGGAGGATGGCTACACCTTC. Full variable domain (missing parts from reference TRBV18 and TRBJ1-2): NAGVMQNPRHLVRRRGQEARLRCSPMKGHSHVYWYRQLPEEGLKFMVYLQKENIIDESGMPKERFSAEFPKEGPSILRIQQVVRGDSAAYFCASSPRRTEDGYTFGSGTRLTVV.

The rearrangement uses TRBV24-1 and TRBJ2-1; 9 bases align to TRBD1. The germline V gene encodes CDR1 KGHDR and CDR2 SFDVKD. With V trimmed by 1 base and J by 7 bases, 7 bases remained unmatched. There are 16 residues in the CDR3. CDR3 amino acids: CATSDFKGQGGNEQFF. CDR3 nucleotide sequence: TGTGCCACCAGTGATTTTAAGGGACAGGGAGGGAATGAGCAGTTCTTC.

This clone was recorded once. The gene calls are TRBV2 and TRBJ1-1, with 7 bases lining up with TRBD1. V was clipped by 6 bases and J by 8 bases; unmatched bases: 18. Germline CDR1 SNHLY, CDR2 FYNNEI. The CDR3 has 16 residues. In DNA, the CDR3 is TGTGCCAGCAGGAAGGGATTAGGGGGCGGGAGGGGCGAAGCTTTCTTT. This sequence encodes CASRKGLGGGRGEAFF.

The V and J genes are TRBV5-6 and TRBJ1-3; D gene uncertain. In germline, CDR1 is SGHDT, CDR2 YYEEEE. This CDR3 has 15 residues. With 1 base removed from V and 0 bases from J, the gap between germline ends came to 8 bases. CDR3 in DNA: TGTGCCAGCAGCTTGCCGGGAACCTCTGGAAACACCATATATTTT. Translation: CASSLPGTSGNTIYF.

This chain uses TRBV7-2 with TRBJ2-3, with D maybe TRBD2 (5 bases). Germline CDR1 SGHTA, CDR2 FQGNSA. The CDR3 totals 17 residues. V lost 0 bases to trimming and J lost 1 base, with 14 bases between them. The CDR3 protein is CASSLALRARRTDTQYF. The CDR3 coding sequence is TGTGCCAGCAGCTTAGCGTTGCGGGCACGCCGCACAGATACGCAGTATTTT. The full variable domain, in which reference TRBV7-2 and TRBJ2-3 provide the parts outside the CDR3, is GAGVSQSPSNKVTEKGKDVELRCDPISGHTALYWYRQSLGQGLEFLIYFQGNSAPDKSGLPSDRFSAERTGGSVSTLTIQRTQQEDSAVYLCASSLALRARRTDTQYFGPGTRLTVL.

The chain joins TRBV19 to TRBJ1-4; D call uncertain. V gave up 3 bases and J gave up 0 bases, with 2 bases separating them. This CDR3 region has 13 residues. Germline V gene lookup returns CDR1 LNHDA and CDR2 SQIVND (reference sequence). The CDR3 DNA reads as TGTGCCAGTAGTATCGCAACTAATGAAAAACTGTTTTTT. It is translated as CASSIATNEKLFF.

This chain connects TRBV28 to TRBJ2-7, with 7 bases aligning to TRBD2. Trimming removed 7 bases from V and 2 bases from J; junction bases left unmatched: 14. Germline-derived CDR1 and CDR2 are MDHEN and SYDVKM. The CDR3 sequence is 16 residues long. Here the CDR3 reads CASNSGGAGAAYEQYF. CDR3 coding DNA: TGTGCCAGCAACTCCGGCGGGGCGGGAGCGGCCTACGAGCAGTACTTC.

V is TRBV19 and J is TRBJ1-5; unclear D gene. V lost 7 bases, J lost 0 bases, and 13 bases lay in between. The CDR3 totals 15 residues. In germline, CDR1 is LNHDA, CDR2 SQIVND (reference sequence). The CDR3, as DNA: TGTGCCAGTATGAGGGAGCAGAATAGCAATCAGCCCCAGCATTTT. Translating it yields CASMREQNSNQPQHF.

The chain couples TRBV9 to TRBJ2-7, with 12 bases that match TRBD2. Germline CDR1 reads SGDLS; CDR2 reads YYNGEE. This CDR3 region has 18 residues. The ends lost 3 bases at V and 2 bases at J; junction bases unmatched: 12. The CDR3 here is CASSADPGRTSGAYEQYF. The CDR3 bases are TGTGCCAGCAGCGCCGATCCCGGGAGGACTAGCGGGGCCTACGAGCAGTACTTC.

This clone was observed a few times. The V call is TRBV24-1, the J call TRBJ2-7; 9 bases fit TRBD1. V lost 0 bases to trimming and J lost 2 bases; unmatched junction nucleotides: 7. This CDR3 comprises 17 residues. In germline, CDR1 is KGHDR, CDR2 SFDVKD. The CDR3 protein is CATSDLYRTGAPYEQYF. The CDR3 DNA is TGTGCCACCAGTGATTTGTACAGGACAGGGGCTCCCTACGAGCAGTACTTC.

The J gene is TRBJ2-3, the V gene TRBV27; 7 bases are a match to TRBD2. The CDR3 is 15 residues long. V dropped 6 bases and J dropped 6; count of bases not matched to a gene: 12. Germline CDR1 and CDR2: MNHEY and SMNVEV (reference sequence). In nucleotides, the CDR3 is TGTGCCAGCAGACCAAGACTAGCCGTGATGGATACGCAGTATTTT. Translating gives CASRPRLAVMDTQYF.

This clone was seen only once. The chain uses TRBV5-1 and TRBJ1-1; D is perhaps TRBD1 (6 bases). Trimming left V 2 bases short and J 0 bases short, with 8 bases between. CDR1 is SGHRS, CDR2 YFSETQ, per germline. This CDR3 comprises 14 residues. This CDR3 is CASSLGDMNTEAFF. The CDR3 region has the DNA TGCGCCAGCAGCTTAGGGGACATGAACACTGAAGCTTTCTTT.

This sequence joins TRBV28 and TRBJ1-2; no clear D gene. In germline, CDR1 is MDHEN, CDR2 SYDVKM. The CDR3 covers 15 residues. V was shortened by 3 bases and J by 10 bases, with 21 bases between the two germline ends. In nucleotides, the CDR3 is TGTGCCAGCAGTTTGCCCTCGGGAGGAGATATGTCCTACACCTTC. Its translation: CASSLPSGGDMSYTF.

DNA of the CDR3: TGTGCCAGCACCAAGGGGGAGGAGCAGTTCTTC. Its translation: CASTKGEEQFF. This chain connects TRBV7-3 to TRBJ2-1; a possible D gene is TRBD1 (6 bases). The germline V gene has CDR1 SGHTA and CDR2 FQGTGA. The CDR3 is 11 residues long. The V and J ends lost 7 bases and 10 bases respectively, with 11 bases between them.

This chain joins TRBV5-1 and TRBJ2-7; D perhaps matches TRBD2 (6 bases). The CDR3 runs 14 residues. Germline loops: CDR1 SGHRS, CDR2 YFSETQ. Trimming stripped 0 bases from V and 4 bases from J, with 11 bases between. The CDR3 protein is CASSLDGGLYEQYV. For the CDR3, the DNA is TGCGCCAGCAGCTTGGACGGGGGTCTGTACGAGCAGTACGTC.

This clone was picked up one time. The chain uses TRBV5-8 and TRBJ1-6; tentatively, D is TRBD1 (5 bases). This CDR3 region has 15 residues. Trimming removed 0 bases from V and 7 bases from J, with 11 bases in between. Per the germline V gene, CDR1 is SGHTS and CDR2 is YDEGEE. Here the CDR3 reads CASSLDRSANSPLHF. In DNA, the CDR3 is TGTGCCAGCAGCTTGGACAGGTCGGCGAATTCACCCCTCCACTTT.

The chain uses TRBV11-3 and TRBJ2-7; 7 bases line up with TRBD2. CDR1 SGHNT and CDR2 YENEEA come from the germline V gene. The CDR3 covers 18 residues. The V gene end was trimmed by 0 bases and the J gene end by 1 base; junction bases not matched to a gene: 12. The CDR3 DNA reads TGTGCCAGCAGCTTAGAAAGGGTGGGAGGGCCGCAGTCCTACGAGCAGTACGTC. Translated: CASSLERVGGPQSYEQYV.